Following are 25 T cell receptor beta chains from one sample sequenced in a study of T cells in localized non-small cell lung cancer. Libraries were prepared by immunoSEQ multiplex PCR; TCRdb keeps only in-frame clonotypes and omits some of them. This table holds more than 70,000 clones, 70% to 90% found once. Specimen: peripheral blood, collected before any cancer treatment. The receptors shown here come from a man aged 40 to 70 with stage I lung adenocarcinoma.

This clone was seen once. The chain couples TRBV5-6 to TRBJ1-1, with a weak D call TRBD1 (5 bases). The V end was cut by 2 bases, the J end by 3 bases, with 20 bases between. The CDR3 is 17 residues long. The germline gives CDR1 SGHDT, CDR2 YYEEEE. The chain's CDR3 is CASSLRSRIRGDTEAFF. CDR3 in DNA: TGTGCCAGCAGCTTAAGATCGAGGATAAGGGGTGACACTGAAGCTTTCTTT.

The V gene is TRBV2, the J gene TRBJ2-5; TRBD2 agrees at 9 bases. The CDR3 has 15 amino acids. V shed 2 bases and J 5 bases; nucleotides not matched to a gene: 6. The germline gives CDR1 SNHLY, CDR2 FYNNEI. The CDR3 DNA sequence: TGTGCCAGCAGTGAATGGCTAGCGGGGACGGAGACCCAGTACTTC. Amino acids: CASSEWLAGTETQYF.

This chain uses TRBV28 with TRBJ2-7; D ambiguous. V was trimmed by 3 bases and J by 3 bases, leaving 6 bases between them. The CDR3 totals 12 residues. Germline V gives CDR1 MDHEN, CDR2 SYDVKM. The DNA for the CDR3 is TGTGCCAGCAGTTTTACCGACTACGAGCAGTACTTC. Encoded protein: CASSFTDYEQYF.

The rearrangement joins TRBV7-3 to TRBJ1-2; D perhaps matches TRBD1 (6 bases). Germline V lookup: CDR1 SGHTA, CDR2 FQGTGA. Trimming took 5 bases from V and 4 from J, leaving 14 bases between them. The CDR3 has 14 residues. The chain's CDR3 is CASSPQGFGYGYTF. In nucleotides, the CDR3 is TGTGCCAGCAGCCCACAGGGTTTCGGCTATGGCTACACCTTC.

V and J are TRBV7-9 and TRBJ2-1; TRBD2 agrees at 14 bases. The CDR3 spans 15 residues. CDR1 SEHNR and CDR2 FQNEAQ come from the germline V gene (reference sequence). Trimming removed 9 bases from V and 7 bases from J; junction bases left unmatched: 8. The CDR3 spells CASIPGTSGGNEQFF. In DNA, the CDR3 is TGTGCCAGTATACCCGGGACTAGCGGGGGTAATGAGCAGTTCTTC.

The chain carries TRBV18 and TRBJ2-5, with D perhaps TRBD2 (6 bases). Germline V gene data show CDR1 as KGHSH and CDR2 as LQKENI. This CDR3 comprises 13 residues. Trimming shortened V by 8 bases and J by 2 bases, and 12 bases separated the two germline ends. The CDR3 loop is CASGSTRQETQYF. The DNA of the CDR3 is TGTGCCAGCGGATCGACTAGACAAGAGACCCAGTACTTC.

The chain carries TRBV27 and TRBJ2-3; D is perhaps TRBD1 (6 bases). The CDR3 covers 14 residues. V shed 9 bases and J shed 3 bases, with 16 bases lying between them. The V gene's germline CDR1 is MNHEY and CDR2 SMNVEV (reference sequence). In nucleotides, the CDR3 is TGTGCCAGTATGAAAGGGGGATTGACAGATACGCAGTATTTT. The encoded protein is CASMKGGLTDTQYF.

This clone was detected only a few times. The chain joins TRBV5-4 to TRBJ2-3, with D perhaps matching TRBD1 or TRBD2 (6 bases each). The CDR3 is 15 residues long. The V and J ends lost 1 base and 2 bases respectively, with 11 bases between them. Germline CDR1 is SGHNT and CDR2 is YYREEE (reference sequence). The CDR3: CASSLRGAYTDTQYF. The CDR3 DNA reads as TGTGCCAGCAGCTTGAGGGGGGCTTACACAGATACGCAGTATTTT.

This sequence joins TRBV28 and TRBJ1-4; no clear D gene. The CDR3 contains 14 residues. With 4 bases removed from V and 6 bases from J, the gap between germline ends came to 12 bases. CDR1 MDHEN and CDR2 SYDVKM come from the germline V gene. The CDR3 DNA reads as TGTGCCAGCAGTTCCGCCCTGGCAGATGAAAAACTGTTTTTT. It translates to CASSSALADEKLFF.

The V and J genes are TRBV7-6 and TRBJ2-3, with a weak D call TRBD2 (5 bases). Germline CDR1 SGHVS, CDR2 FNYEAQ. Trimming took off 5 bases at V and 2 bases at J, with 14 bases between the two ends. The CDR3 has 15 amino acids. In DNA form, the CDR3 reads TGTGCCAGCAGCCCGCGAGGGCCCCCCACAGATACGCAGTATTTT. This gives the protein CASSPRGPPTDTQYF.

The rearrangement links TRBV25-1 to TRBJ2-2, with D perhaps TRBD1 (6 bases). The CDR3 is 15 residues long. V was pared by 3 bases and J by 1 base, with 9 bases between. Looked up from germline, CDR1 is MGHDK and CDR2 is SYGVNS. The CDR3 DNA reads TGTGCCAGCAGTGATGACAGGAAGAACACCGGGGAGCTGTTTTTT. This sequence encodes CASSDDRKNTGELFF.

V usage is TRBV5-4 and J usage is TRBJ1-2, with a tentative D call TRBD1 (5 bases). CDR3 length: 13 amino acids. In germline, CDR1 is SGHNT, CDR2 YYREEE (reference sequence). The V end lost 4 bases, the J end lost 4 bases, and 11 bases lay between the germline ends. CDR3 sequence (DNA): TGTGCCAGCAGCAAAGAGGACATCTATGGCTACACCTTC. Its translation: CASSKEDIYGYTF.

This clone has a handful of counts. The rearrangement joins TRBV10-2 to TRBJ1-1, with 7 bases fitting TRBD1. Germline V gene sequence: CDR1 WSHSY, CDR2 SAAADI. The CDR3 is 14 residues long. With 0 bases clipped from V and 6 bases from J, the junction kept 4 bases outside the gene matches. The CDR3 is CASSESRGQAEAFF. CDR3 coding DNA: TGCGCCAGCAGTGAGTCGAGGGGGCAGGCTGAAGCTTTCTTT.

The V call is TRBV18, the J call TRBJ2-2; D gene unclear. The length of the CDR3 is 16 residues. Between the trimmed V and J ends, which lost 2 bases and 4 bases, there was a span of 14 bases. The germline gives CDR1 KGHSH, CDR2 LQKENI. The CDR3 DNA is TGTGCCAGCTCACCATTGACGAGACGAGGCACCGGGGAGCTGTTTTTT. Its translation is CASSPLTRRGTGELFF.

The V and J genes are TRBV7-2 and TRBJ2-3; D is unclear. The ends were cut back, 5 bases at V and 0 bases at J, with 3 bases in the middle. Germline V gene data show CDR1 as SGHTA and CDR2 as FQGNSA. The CDR3 runs 12 residues. DNA for the CDR3: TGTGCCAGCAGCCTTAGCACAGATACGCAGTATTTT. This translates into CASSLSTDTQYF.

Details on this clone: This sample also contains other DNA sequences that code for the same CDR3. The chain has TRBV18 and TRBJ1-1; the D gene is possibly TRBD1 (6 bases). V was pared by 5 bases and J by 1 base, with 8 bases between. Germline V gene sequence: CDR1 KGHSH, CDR2 LQKENI. There are 13 residues in the CDR3. CDR3 sequence (DNA): TGTGCCAGCTCAGCGGACAGGAACACTGAAGCTTTCTTT. Translation gives CASSADRNTEAFF.

CDR3 bases: TGCAGCGTTGAACCCCCTAGCCCGGGGACCTATGGCTACACCTTC. This codes for CSVEPPSPGTYGYTF. This sequence joins TRBV29-1 and TRBJ1-2; D possibly corresponds to TRBD1 (5 bases). This CDR3 spans 15 amino acids. Trimming stripped 2 bases from V and 4 bases from J, with 17 bases between. Germline V gene data show CDR1 as SQVTM and CDR2 as ANQGSEA. The entire variable domain, with the rest obtained from reference TRBV29-1 and TRBJ1-2, is as follows: SAVISQKPSRDICQRGTSLTIQCQVDSQVTMMFWYRQQPGQSLTLIATANQGSEATYESGFVIDKFPISRPNLTFSTLTVSNMSPEDSSIYLCSVEPPSPGTYGYTFGSGTRLTVV.

This clone was counted a few times. The rearrangement links TRBV29-1 to TRBJ1-1; perhaps TRBD1 as D (5 bases). Trimming pared 4 bases from V and 1 base from J, leaving 7 bases between. The CDR3 runs to 12 residues. The germline V gene has CDR1 SQVTM and CDR2 ANQGSEA. CDR3 nucleotides: TGCAGCGTTGCCGGGGCGAACACTGAAGCTTTCTTT. Translated, it gives CSVAGANTEAFF.

The rearrangement joins TRBV6-1 to TRBJ1-2; no reliable D call. V was trimmed by 10 bases and J by 5 bases, leaving 14 bases between them. This CDR3 has 12 amino acids. CDR1 MNHNS and CDR2 SASEGT come from the germline V gene. DNA of the CDR3: TGTGCCACGACCGGTGTAGGGTATGGCTACACCTTC. As protein: CATTGVGYGYTF.

The V gene is TRBV18, the J gene TRBJ2-7, with D perhaps matching TRBD1 (6 bases). CDR3 length: 17 residues. The V gene lost 0 bases and the J gene lost 7 bases, with 22 bases spanning the gap. Germline loops: CDR1 KGHSH, CDR2 LQKENI. The DNA for the CDR3 is TGTGCCAGCTCACCACCCGCAGGGGAGTCTCTGACCAAAGAGCAGTACTTC. This sequence encodes CASSPPAGESLTKEQYF.

This rearrangement joins TRBV19 to TRBJ1-2; TRBD1 agrees at 7 bases. The J segment lost 4 bases and the V segment lost 4 bases, leaving 12 bases of the junction unmatched. The germline V gene has CDR1 LNHDA and CDR2 SQIVND (reference sequence). The CDR3 runs to 16 residues. The CDR3 sequence: CASSTPAGGKFYGYTF. The CDR3 DNA follows: TGTGCCAGTAGTACCCCAGCAGGGGGGAAATTCTATGGCTACACCTTC.

The CDR3 coding sequence is TGTGCCAGCAGCTTAGACTCACAGGGTACGGGCAAGCAGTACTTC. Protein: CASSLDSQGTGKQYF. The J gene is TRBJ2-7, the V gene TRBV7-8; TRBD1 might be the D (6 bases). V shed 1 base and J shed 8 bases, with 18 bases lying between them. The V gene's germline CDR1 is SGHVS and CDR2 FQNEAQ. The CDR3 is 15 amino acids.

The rearrangement uses TRBV7-7 and TRBJ2-2; 9 nucleotides line up with TRBD1. Germline V CDR1 and CDR2: SSHAT, FNYEAQ (reference sequence). The CDR3 covers 15 residues. CDR3 in amino acids: CASSGGTGFTGELFF. Written as DNA, the CDR3 is TGTGCTAGCTCGGGCGGGACAGGGTTCACCGGGGAGCTGTTTTTT.

This clone was seen only once. This chain links TRBV28 with TRBJ2-3, with D uncertain. V lost 2 bases and J lost 0, with 12 bases in between. This CDR3 spans 16 amino acids. The germline V gene has CDR1 MDHEN and CDR2 SYDVKM. Here the CDR3 reads CASSLGSMWSTDTQYF. The CDR3 DNA is TGTGCCAGCAGTTTAGGATCCATGTGGAGCACAGATACGCAGTATTTT.

This clone has just one count. The chain recombines TRBV2 with TRBJ2-5; D unresolved. With 5 bases removed from V and 4 bases from J, the gap between germline ends came to 11 bases. CDR3 size: 13 residues. Germline values: CDR1 SNHLY, CDR2 FYNNEI. The CDR3 loop is CASSMAGPETQYF. CDR3 coding DNA: TGTGCCAGCAGTATGGCAGGCCCAGAGACCCAGTACTTC.